This T cell receptor beta chain came from a study of T cells after yellow fever vaccination. Findings and limits, study-wide: High-abundance clonotypes from the bulk population could contaminate FACS-sorted repertoires.

The CDR3 extends over 14 amino acids. CDR1 is SGHAT, CDR2 FQNNGV, per germline. V lost 1 base and J 5 bases, leaving 11 bases between the germline ends. As TCR cDNA was made by 5'RACE template switching, a universal primer site and UMIs were added. TCRdb called the 5' RACE reads again in MiXCR, with one record for every CDR3 protein. The sample yields around 180,000 distinct CDR3 sequences, about 6% seen once. Turning to this clonotype: No antigen is known for it.

The sequence was obtained from a young man who received the YFV17D yellow fever vaccine. This sequence joins TRBV11-2 and TRBJ2-5; D perhaps matches TRBD1 (5 bases). Sample: CD4+ T cells sorted from PBMCs, taken on the day of the first yellow fever vaccination. The DNA for the CDR3 is TGTGCCAGCAGCTTAGTCGCCCACAGGGAGACCCAGTACTTC. It translates to CASSLVAHRETQYF.